This T cell receptor beta chain was recovered during a study of tumor-infiltrating lymphocytes in primary liver carcinoma. Production of TCR beta cDNA used roughly 480 ng total RNA together with a constant-region primer. Libraries for TCR beta were built through three nested multiplex PCR rounds, which together made up a slightly modified ARM-PCR procedure. TRBV1-TRBV30 forward and Cbeta reverse primers drove the first two roughly 10-cycle rounds. Via MiXCR, TCRdb re-called the multiplex PCR reads, giving one row per CDR3 protein. The sample lists 190,000 or so distinct CDR3 sequences, about two thirds occurring once. Blood RNA was derived from unsorted whole blood, and germline DNA was extracted too. The CDR3 length is 18 residues. V was clipped by 2 bases and J by 8 bases, with 27 bases between them. The germline gives CDR1 MDHEN, CDR2 SYDVKM.

This clonotype was sampled from a woman aged 55-70 years with primary liver carcinoma and hepatitis B virus infection. Sequenced material: peripheral blood. The chain employs TRBV28 and TRBJ1-2; the D gene is possibly TRBD1 (5 bases). The CDR3 DNA follows: TGTGCCAGCAGTTTAAGGTCGGCGGTATGGCAGGGACTGGGCGGCTACACCTTC. Protein sequence: CASSLRSAVWQGLGGYTF.